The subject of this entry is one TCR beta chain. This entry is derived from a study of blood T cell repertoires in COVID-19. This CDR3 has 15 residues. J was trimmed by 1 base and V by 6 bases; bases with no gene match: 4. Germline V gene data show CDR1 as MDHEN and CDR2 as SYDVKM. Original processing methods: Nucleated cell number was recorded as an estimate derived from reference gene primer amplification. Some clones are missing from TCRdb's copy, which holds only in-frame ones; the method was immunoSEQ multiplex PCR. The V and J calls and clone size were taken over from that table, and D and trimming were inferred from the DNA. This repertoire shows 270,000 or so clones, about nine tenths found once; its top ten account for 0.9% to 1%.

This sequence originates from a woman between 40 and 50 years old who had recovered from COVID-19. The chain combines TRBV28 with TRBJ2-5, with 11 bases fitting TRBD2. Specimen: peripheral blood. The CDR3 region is CASSRGLAVQETQYF. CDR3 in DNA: TGTGCCAGCAGCAGGGGACTAGCGGTCCAAGAGACCCAGTACTTC.